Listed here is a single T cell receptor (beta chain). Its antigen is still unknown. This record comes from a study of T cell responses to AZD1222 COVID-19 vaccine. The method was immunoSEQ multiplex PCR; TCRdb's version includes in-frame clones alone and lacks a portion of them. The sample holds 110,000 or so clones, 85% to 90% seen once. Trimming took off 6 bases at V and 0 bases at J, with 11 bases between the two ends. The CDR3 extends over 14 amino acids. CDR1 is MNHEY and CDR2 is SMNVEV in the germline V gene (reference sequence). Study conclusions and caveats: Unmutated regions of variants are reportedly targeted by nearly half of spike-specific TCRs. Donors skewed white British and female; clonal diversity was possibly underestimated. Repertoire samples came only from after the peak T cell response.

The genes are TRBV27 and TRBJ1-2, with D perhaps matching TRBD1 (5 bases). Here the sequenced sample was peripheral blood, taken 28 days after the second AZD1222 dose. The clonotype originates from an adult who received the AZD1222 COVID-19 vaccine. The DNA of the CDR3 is TGTGCCAGCAGCCCGGGGGGGGCTAACTATGGCTACACCTTC. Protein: CASSPGGANYGYTF.